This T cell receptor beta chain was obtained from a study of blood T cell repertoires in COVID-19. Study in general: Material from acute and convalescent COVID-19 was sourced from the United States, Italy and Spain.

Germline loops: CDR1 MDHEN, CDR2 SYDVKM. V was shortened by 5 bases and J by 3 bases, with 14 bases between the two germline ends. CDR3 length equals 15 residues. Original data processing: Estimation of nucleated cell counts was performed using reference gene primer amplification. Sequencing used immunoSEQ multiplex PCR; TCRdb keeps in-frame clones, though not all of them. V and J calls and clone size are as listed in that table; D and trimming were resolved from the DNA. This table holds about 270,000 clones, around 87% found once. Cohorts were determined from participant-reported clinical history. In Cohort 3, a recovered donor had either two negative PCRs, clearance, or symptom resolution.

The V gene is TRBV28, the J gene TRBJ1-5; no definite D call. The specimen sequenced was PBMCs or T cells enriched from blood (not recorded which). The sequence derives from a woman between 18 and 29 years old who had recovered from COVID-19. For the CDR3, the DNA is TGTGCCAGCAGTCCTATATTAATGCCCAATCAGCCCCAGCATTTT. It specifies CASSPILMPNQPQHF.